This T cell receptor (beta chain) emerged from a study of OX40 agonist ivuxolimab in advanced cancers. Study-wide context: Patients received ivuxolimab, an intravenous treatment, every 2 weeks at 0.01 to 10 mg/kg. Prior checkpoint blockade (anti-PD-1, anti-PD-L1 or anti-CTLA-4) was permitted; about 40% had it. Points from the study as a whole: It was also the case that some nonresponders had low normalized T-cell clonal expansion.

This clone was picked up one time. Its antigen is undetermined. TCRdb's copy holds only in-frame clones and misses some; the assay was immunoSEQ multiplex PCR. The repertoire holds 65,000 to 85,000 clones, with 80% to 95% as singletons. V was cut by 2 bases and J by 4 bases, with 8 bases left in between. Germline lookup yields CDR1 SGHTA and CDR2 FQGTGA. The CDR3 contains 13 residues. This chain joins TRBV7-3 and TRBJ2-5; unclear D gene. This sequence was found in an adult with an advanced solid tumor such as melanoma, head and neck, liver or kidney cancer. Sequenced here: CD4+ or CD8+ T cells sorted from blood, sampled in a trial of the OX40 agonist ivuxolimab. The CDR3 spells CASSLGALETQYF. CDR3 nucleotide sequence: TGTGCCAGCAGCTTAGGAGCCCTAGAGACCCAGTACTTC.